The rows below give T cell receptor beta chains drawn from one sample of a study of blood T cell repertoires in COVID-19. The protocol was immunoSEQ multiplex PCR, while the TCRdb copy is restricted to in-frame clones and leaves out a portion. The sample has tens of thousands of clones; 75% to 85% are singletons. Sample: peripheral blood. The receptors derive from a man aged 55-75 years with acute or convalescent COVID-19. Both conserved end residues are part of each CDR3. Each record gives: clone size, D gene, J gene, V gene, CDR3 DNA, CDR3 protein. D genes are given only for firm matches. Size values are once, few and many counts, or a class for expanded clones, and some rows have none.

NA NA TRBJ1-3 TRBV5-1 TGCGCCAGCAGCTTGTCCATCTCTGGAAACACCATATATTTT CASSLSISGNTIYF
NA TRBD1 TRBJ2-3 TRBV2 TGTGCCAGCGCCCCTCAGACAGGGAACACAGATACGCAGTATTTT CASAPQTGNTDTQYF
NA NA TRBJ1-1 TRBV19 TGTGCCAGTAGTATAGACCCCACAATTCCCACTGAAGCTTTCTTT CASSIDPTIPTEAFF
NA NA TRBJ2-7 TRBV4-3 TGCGCCAGCAGCCAGTACGTGGCCGGATCCTACACTACCTACGAGCAGTACTTC CASSQYVAGSYTTYEQYF
NA NA TRBJ1-1 TRBV7-2 TGTGCCAGCAGCTCGTTCATGGGACTTCTGAACACTGAAGCTTTCTTT CASSSFMGLLNTEAFF
NA TRBD1 TRBJ1-2 TRBV28 TGTGCCAGCAGCCTGGGACAGGGTATTTTCTATGGCTACACCTTC CASSLGQGIFYGYTF
once NA TRBJ1-1 TRBV27 TGTGCCAGCAGGCCCACGGGGGCGGGGGCTGGAGCTTTCTTT CASRPTGAGAGAFF
NA NA TRBJ1-2 TRBV13 TGTGCCAGCAGCAATAGGGAGGGTCGGTACTATGGCTACACCTTC CASSNREGRYYGYTF
NA NA TRBJ1-2 TRBV28 TGTGCCAGCAGTTTATTAGGGACTTCCGGCTACACCTTC CASSLLGTSGYTF
NA NA TRBJ2-7 TRBV6-2/TRBV6-3 TGTGCCAGCAGCCTTCCCATGGAGGAGCAGTACTTC CASSLPMEEQYF
NA NA TRBJ2-7 TRBV6-1 TGTGCCAGCACCATACGGGGGGGACAGGGCGGCGAGCAGTACTTC CASTIRGGQGGEQYF
NA NA TRBJ2-1 TRBV9 TGTGCCAGCAGCACAGGGGGGGTCTCCTACAATGAGCAGTTCTTC CASSTGGVSYNEQFF
few NA TRBJ2-3 TRBV19 TGTGCCAGTAGTACTCACAGGGATAGCACAGATACGCAGTATTTT CASSTHRDSTDTQYF
once NA TRBJ2-3 TRBV4-1 TGCGCCAGCAGCCAAGGTCGGACAGCCCCTAGCACAGATACGCAGTATTTT CASSQGRTAPSTDTQYF
NA TRBD1 TRBJ1-5 TRBV7-2 TGTGCCAGCAGCTTAGGAGGGACAGGGATAAATCAGCCCCAGCATTTT CASSLGGTGINQPQHF
NA TRBD2 TRBJ2-3 TRBV13 TGTGCCAGCAGCGCGCTACTAGCGGGGTCCCGAGATACGCAGTATTTT CASSALLAGSRDTQYF
once NA TRBJ1-3 TRBV2 TGTGCCAGCAAGAGGGACTCTGGAAACACCATATATTTT CASKRDSGNTIYF
once NA TRBJ1-5 TRBV6-5 TGTGCCAGTTCTCCCGGGACACATAATCAGCCCCAGCATTTT CASSPGTHNQPQHF
NA TRBD1 TRBJ1-2 TRBV6-2/TRBV6-3 TGTGCCAGCAGCTCAAATGCCGGGACAGGGAACTATGGCTACACCTTC CASSSNAGTGNYGYTF
many NA TRBJ1-1 TRBV10-3 TGTGCCATCAGTCACACAGGGTCGGACACTGAAGCTTTCTTT CAISHTGSDTEAFF